Listed below are T cell receptor beta chains from one sample, sequenced in a study of CD8 T cells in ankylosing spondylitis. TCRdb recomputed calls from the 5' RACE reads with MiXCR, one row per CDR3 protein. This sample has about 390,000 distinct CDR3 sequences; 20% to 25% occur once, and the top ten carry roughly a sixth. Material for sequencing was blood, either unsorted or a sorted T cell fraction (not recorded which). These receptors came from a male donor with ankylosing spondylitis. CDR3s include the opening cysteine and the closing phenylalanine or tryptophan. A D gene is named only where the DNA matches it firmly. Rows give clone size only sometimes, using once, few, many, or a class for an expanded clone.

CASGGTGLSETQYF,TGCGCCAGCGGGGGGACAGGGTTATCGGAGACCCAGTACTTC,TRBD1,.,TRBJ2-5,TRBV5-1
CSARDYRVLGADTQYF,TGCAGTGCTAGAGATTATCGGGTCCTTGGGGCAGATACGCAGTATTTT,.,.,TRBJ2-3,TRBV20-1
CASSSNLYEQYF,TGTGCCAGCAGCTCGAACCTTTACGAGCAGTACTTC,.,few,TRBJ2-7,TRBV7-2
CASSTFFSGTGDEQYF,TGCGCCAGCAGCACCTTCTTCTCCGGGACAGGGGACGAGCAGTACTTC,TRBD1,.,TRBJ2-7,TRBV5-1
CASRPDRGWGNQPQHF,TGTGCCAGCAGACCGGACAGGGGGTGGGGAAATCAGCCCCAGCATTTT,TRBD1,.,TRBJ1-5,TRBV28
CASSLGQLNYGYTF,TGCGCCAGCAGCCTCGGACAGCTCAACTATGGCTACACCTTC,.,few,TRBJ1-2,TRBV5-1
CATSRGLASETQYF,TGTGCCACCAGCAGGGGACTAGCGAGTGAGACCCAGTACTTC,TRBD2,.,TRBJ2-5,TRBV15
CASSLGLVGGTDTQYF,TGCGCCAGCAGCTTGGGTCTAGTTGGCGGCACAGATACGCAGTATTTT,.,few,TRBJ2-3,TRBV5-1
CASSPVSGPNYNEQFF,TGTGCCAGCAGCCCTGTCTCGGGTCCTAACTACAATGAGCAGTTCTTC,.,.,TRBJ2-1,TRBV11-2
CASSEGQGYSYEQYF,TGTGCCAGCAGTGAGGGACAGGGGTACTCCTACGAGCAGTACTTC,TRBD1,.,TRBJ2-7,TRBV12-3/TRBV12-4
CASSLSVRNQPQHF,TGTGCCAGCAGCTTATCCGTGAGGAATCAGCCCCAGCATTTT,.,few,TRBJ1-5,TRBV7-2
CASSQLDRVFKLFF,TGTGCCAGCAGCCAACTTGACAGGGTGTTCAAACTGTTTTTT,TRBD1,few,TRBJ1-4,TRBV3-1
CASSPQGLYNSPLHF,TGTGCCAGCAGTCCACAGGGGCTCTATAATTCACCCCTCCACTTT,TRBD1,.,TRBJ1-6,TRBV12-3/TRBV12-4
CASSPSRGVSYEQYF,TGTGCCAGCTCACCCTCCAGAGGGGTCTCCTACGAGCAGTACTTC,.,few,TRBJ2-7,TRBV18
CASSQDASGSYNEQFF,TGTGCCAGCAGCCAAGATGCTAGCGGGAGTTACAATGAGCAGTTCTTC,TRBD2,many,TRBJ2-1,TRBV4-2
CASSPRDGNTEAFF,TGTGCCAGCAGTCCCCGTGATGGTAACACTGAAGCTTTCTTT,.,.,TRBJ1-1,TRBV12-3/TRBV12-4
CASSLDQEAYNEQFF,TGTGCCAGCAGTTTAGATCAGGAAGCCTACAATGAGCAGTTCTTC,.,few,TRBJ2-1,TRBV6-2/TRBV6-3
CASSEYGKGARYGGYTF,TGTGCCAGCAGTGAATATGGAAAGGGGGCCCGATATGGGGGCTACACCTTC,TRBD1,few,TRBJ1-2,TRBV25-1
CSVKEGYSNQPQHF,TGCAGCGTAAAGGAGGGCTATAGCAATCAGCCCCAGCATTTT,.,.,TRBJ1-5,TRBV29-1
CASSLRQDNTGELFF,TGCGCCAGCAGCTTGCGACAGGACAACACCGGGGAGCTGTTTTTT,.,many,TRBJ2-2,TRBV5-1
CASRWSGGLYSEQYF,TGTGCCAGCAGGTGGTCAGGGGGACTTTACTCCGAGCAGTACTTC,.,few,TRBJ2-7,TRBV2
CASSLGSATGELFF,TGTGCTAGCAGCTTAGGGTCGGCAACCGGGGAGCTGTTTTTT,.,few,TRBJ2-2,TRBV7-7
CASSLNGPADTQYF,TGTGCCAGCAGCTTAAACGGTCCGGCAGATACGCAGTATTTT,.,few,TRBJ2-3,TRBV7-3
CASSPIGLALEEQYF,TGTGCCAGCTCACCTATCGGACTAGCACTGGAAGAGCAGTACTTC,TRBD2,.,TRBJ2-7,TRBV18
CASSPLIAGGQDEQFF,TGTGCCAGCAGTCCCCTTATAGCGGGAGGGCAGGATGAGCAGTTCTTC,TRBD2,.,TRBJ2-1,TRBV2
CSATTGQGFYEQYF,TGCAGCGCGACTACTGGGCAGGGATTCTACGAGCAGTACTTC,.,many,TRBJ2-7,TRBV29-1
CASRGAPPNTGELFF,TGCGCCAGCAGAGGGGCCCCACCGAACACCGGGGAGCTGTTTTTT,.,few,TRBJ2-2,TRBV5-1
CASSLLPGPYYEQYF,TGTGCCAGCAGTTTATTACCGGGGCCCTACTACGAGCAGTACTTC,.,.,TRBJ2-7,TRBV27
CSAPTGVSNQPQHF,TGCAGTGCTCCCACAGGGGTTAGCAATCAGCCCCAGCATTTT,TRBD1,.,TRBJ1-5,TRBV20-1
CASSVESSGLNIQYF,TGTGCCAGCAGCGTAGAGTCTAGCGGTTTAAACATTCAGTACTTC,TRBD2,few,TRBJ2-4,TRBV9
CASSLLGDEETQYF,TGTGCCAGCAGCTTATTAGGGGACGAAGAGACCCAGTACTTC,.,.,TRBJ2-5,TRBV7-3
CASSDAGTGWTDTQYF,TGTGCCAGCAGTGATGCTGGGACAGGGTGGACAGATACGCAGTATTTT,TRBD1,.,TRBJ2-3,TRBV2
CAISESGGPLFF,TGTGCCATCAGTGAGTCAGGGGGGCCGCTGTTTTTT,.,.,TRBJ2-2,TRBV10-3
CASRTGAGRSEETQYF,TGCGCCAGCAGGACAGGGGCCGGGCGATCAGAAGAGACCCAGTACTTC,TRBD1,.,TRBJ2-5,TRBV10-2
CASSVQGFQPQHF,TGTGCCAGCAGCGTTCAGGGATTTCAGCCCCAGCATTTT,.,few,TRBJ1-5,TRBV9
CASSASLWGRQKETQYF,TGCGCCAGCAGCGCATCTCTGTGGGGCCGACAGAAAGAGACCCAGTACTTC,.,.,TRBJ2-5,TRBV5-1
CASGPGGTIDDTQYF,TGTGCCAGCGGCCCTGGAGGAACTATTGACGATACGCAGTATTTT,.,few,TRBJ2-3,TRBV6-2/TRBV6-3
CASSLGAEPYEQYF,TGTGCCAGCAGCTTAGGAGCGGAACCCTACGAGCAGTACTTC,.,few,TRBJ2-7,TRBV7-9
CASSSNPGLARVDEQFF,TGTGCCAGCAGCTCGAACCCGGGACTAGCGAGGGTCGATGAGCAGTTCTTC,TRBD2,.,TRBJ2-1,TRBV7-3
CSVDPGYSGNTIYF,TGCAGCGTTGATCCAGGCTACTCTGGAAACACCATATATTTT,.,.,TRBJ1-3,TRBV29-1
CASSLTANTEAFF,TGCGCCAGCAGCTTGACAGCGAACACTGAAGCTTTCTTT,.,many,TRBJ1-1,TRBV5-1
CASSPGAGGLGNEQYF,TGTGCCAGCTCACCAGGGGCTGGGGGCCTGGGCAACGAGCAGTACTTC,.,.,TRBJ2-7,TRBV18
CASSPIPRTNEKLFF,TGTGCCAGCAGCCCCATCCCTCGAACTAATGAAAAACTGTTTTTT,.,few,TRBJ1-4,TRBV7-9
CASSLAGDTEAFF,TGCGCCAGCAGCTTGGCCGGGGACACTGAAGCTTTCTTT,.,many,TRBJ1-1,TRBV5-1
CAIRRPLDRESSYEQYF,TGTGCCATCAGGAGGCCTCTAGACAGGGAGAGTTCCTACGAGCAGTACTTC,TRBD1,.,TRBJ2-7,TRBV10-3
CSALNPRIASDEQFF,TGCAGTGCCCTAAACCCTCGAATAGCGTCGGATGAGCAGTTCTTC,.,few,TRBJ2-1,TRBV20-1
CSVRDSGEGTQYF,TGCAGCGTCCGGGACTCCGGTGAGGGAACGCAGTATTTT,.,.,TRBJ2-3,TRBV29-1
CASRGNEQFF,TGTGCCAGCAGGGGGAATGAGCAGTTCTTC,.,few,TRBJ2-1,TRBV12-3/TRBV12-4
CASSERTVADTQYF,TGTGCCAGCAGCGAGCGGACAGTGGCAGATACGCAGTATTTT,.,.,TRBJ2-3,TRBV11-3
CATSRDLTSYGYTF,TGTGCCACCAGCAGAGATCTGACATCCTATGGCTACACCTTC,.,.,TRBJ1-2,TRBV15
CASSLTVTGENGLFF,TGCGCCAGCAGCTTGACGGTGACAGGGGAGAATGGACTGTTTTTT,TRBD1,.,TRBJ1-4,TRBV5-1
CASSQQGASGELFF,TGTGCCAGCAGCCAACAGGGGGCTTCCGGGGAGCTGTTTTTT,TRBD1,few,TRBJ2-2,TRBV6-1
CASSSAQNTEAFF,TGTGCCAGCAGCAGCGCACAGAACACTGAAGCTTTCTTT,.,many,TRBJ1-1,TRBV5-6